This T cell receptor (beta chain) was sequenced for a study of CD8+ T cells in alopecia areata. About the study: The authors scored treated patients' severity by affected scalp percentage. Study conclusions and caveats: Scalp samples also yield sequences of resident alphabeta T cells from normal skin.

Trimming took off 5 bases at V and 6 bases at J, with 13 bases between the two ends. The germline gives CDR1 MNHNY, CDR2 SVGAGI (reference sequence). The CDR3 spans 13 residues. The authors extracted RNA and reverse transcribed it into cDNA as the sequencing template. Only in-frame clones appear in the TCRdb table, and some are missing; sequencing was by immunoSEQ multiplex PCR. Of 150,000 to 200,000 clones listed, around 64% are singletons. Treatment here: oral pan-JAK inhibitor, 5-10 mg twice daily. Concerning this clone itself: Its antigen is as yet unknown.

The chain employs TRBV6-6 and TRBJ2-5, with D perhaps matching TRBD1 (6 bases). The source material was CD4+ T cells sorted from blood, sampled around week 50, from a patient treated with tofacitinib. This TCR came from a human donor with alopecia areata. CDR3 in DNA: TGTGCCAGCAGTGACAGGAGTGGGAAGACCCAGTACTTC. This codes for CASSDRSGKTQYF.